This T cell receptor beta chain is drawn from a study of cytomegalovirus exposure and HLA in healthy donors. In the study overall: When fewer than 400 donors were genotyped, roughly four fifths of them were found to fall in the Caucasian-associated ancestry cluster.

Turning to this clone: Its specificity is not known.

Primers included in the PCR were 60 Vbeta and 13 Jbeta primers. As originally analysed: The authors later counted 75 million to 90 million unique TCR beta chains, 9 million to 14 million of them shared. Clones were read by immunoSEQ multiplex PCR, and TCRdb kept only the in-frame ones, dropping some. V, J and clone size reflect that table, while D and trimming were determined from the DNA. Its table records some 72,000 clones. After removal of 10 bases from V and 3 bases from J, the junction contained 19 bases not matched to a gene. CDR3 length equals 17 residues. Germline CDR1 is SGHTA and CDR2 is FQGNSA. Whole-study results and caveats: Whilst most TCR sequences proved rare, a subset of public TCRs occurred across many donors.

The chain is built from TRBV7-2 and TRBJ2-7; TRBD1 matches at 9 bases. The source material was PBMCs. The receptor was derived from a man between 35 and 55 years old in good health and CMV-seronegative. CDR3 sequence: CATTGGQGPAGYYEQYF. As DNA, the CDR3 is TGTGCCACTACCGGGGGACAGGGACCAGCGGGGTACTACGAGCAGTACTTC.